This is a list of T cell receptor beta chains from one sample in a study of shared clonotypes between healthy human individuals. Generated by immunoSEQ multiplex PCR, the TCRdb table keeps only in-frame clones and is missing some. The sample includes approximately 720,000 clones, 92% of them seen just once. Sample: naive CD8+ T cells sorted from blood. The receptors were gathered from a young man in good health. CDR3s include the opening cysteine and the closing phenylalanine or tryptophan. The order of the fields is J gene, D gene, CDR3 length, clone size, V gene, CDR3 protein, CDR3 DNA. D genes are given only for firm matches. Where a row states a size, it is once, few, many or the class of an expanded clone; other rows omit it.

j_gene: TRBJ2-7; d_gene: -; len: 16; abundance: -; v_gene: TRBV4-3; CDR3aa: CASSQDFSSSTYEQYF; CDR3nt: TGCGCCAGCAGCCAAGATTTTTCTAGCAGCACCTACGAGCAGTACTTC
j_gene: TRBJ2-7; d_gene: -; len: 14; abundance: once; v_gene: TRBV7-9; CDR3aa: CASSLVDSSYEQYF; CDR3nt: TGTGCCAGCAGCTTAGTCGACAGCTCCTACGAGCAGTACTTC
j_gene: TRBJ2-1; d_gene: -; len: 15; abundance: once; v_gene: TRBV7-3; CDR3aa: CASSFQGNGYNEQFF; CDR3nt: TGTGCCAGCAGCTTTCAAGGGAATGGTTACAATGAGCAGTTCTTC
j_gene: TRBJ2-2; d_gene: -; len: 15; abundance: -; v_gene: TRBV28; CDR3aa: CASSLNSGRAGELFF; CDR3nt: TGTGCCAGCAGTTTAAATTCGGGGCGCGCCGGGGAGCTGTTTTTT
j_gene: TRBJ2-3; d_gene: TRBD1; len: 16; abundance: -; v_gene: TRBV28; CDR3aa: CASSPRTGALTDTQYF; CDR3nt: TGTGCCAGCAGTCCCCGGACAGGGGCCTTAACAGATACGCAGTATTTT
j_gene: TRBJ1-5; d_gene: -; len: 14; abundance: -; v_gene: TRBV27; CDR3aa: CASSLAGARQPQHF; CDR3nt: TGTGCCAGCAGTTTAGCGGGGGCGCGTCAGCCCCAGCATTTT
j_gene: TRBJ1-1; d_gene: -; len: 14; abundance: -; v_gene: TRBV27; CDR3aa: CASSLSGTNTEAFF; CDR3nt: TGTGCCAGCAGTTTATCAGGCACAAACACTGAAGCTTTCTTT
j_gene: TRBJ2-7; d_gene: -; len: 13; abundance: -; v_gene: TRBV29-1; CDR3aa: CSVEEGKRYEQYF; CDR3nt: TGCAGCGTTGAAGAAGGAAAGCGGTACGAGCAGTACTTC
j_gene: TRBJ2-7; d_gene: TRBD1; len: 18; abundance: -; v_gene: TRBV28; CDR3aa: CASRTLDGDRRSAYEQYF; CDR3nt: TGTGCCAGCAGGACATTGGATGGGGACAGACGAAGCGCCTACGAGCAGTACTTC
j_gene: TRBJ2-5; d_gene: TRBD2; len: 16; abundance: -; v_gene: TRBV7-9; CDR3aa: CASSLRLAGGTETQYF; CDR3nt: TGTGCCAGCAGCCTCCGACTAGCGGGAGGGACCGAGACCCAGTACTTC
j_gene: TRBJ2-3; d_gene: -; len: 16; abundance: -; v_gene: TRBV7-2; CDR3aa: CASSHEWRPSTDTQYF; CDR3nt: TGTGCCAGCAGCCATGAGTGGCGGCCAAGCACAGATACGCAGTATTTT
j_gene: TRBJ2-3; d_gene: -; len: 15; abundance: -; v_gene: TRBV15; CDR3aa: CATSRDWIGQDTQYF; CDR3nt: TGTGCCACCAGCAGAGATTGGATAGGCCAGGATACGCAGTATTTT
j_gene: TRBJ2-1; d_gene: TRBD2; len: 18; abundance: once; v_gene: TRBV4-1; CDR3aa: CASTTEVLAGASYNEQFF; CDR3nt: TGCGCCAGCACCACGGAGGTCCTAGCGGGAGCATCCTACAATGAGCAGTTCTTC
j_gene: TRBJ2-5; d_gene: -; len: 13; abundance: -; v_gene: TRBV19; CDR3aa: CASSISHQETQYF; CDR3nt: TGTGCCAGTAGTATCTCCCACCAAGAGACCCAGTACTTC
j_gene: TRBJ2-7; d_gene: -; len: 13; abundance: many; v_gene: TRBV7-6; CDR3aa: CASSPPGALEQYF; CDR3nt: TGTGCCAGCAGCCCACCCGGGGCCCTCGAGCAGTACTTC
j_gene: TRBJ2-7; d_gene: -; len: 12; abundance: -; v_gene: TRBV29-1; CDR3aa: CSVRELSYEQYF; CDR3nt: TGCAGCGTCCGGGAACTAAGCTACGAGCAGTACTTC